Listed here is a single T cell receptor (beta chain). No antigen is known for it. Genomic DNA for TCR beta libraries, 1.5 to 2 micrograms, came from cryopreserved PBMCs. This record comes from a study of cytotoxic CD8 clonotypes in ibrutinib-treated CLL. Study results and limitations: Timing of sampling differed between sustained-remission and progressing patients. Baseline levels of clonality went above those of age-matched healthy donors and moved with circulating CD8+ T-cell counts.

TCRdb's copy holds only in-frame clones and misses some; the assay was immunoSEQ multiplex PCR. Among tens of thousands of clones listed, nearly 70% were seen once. Here the sequenced sample was PBMCs, taken after 12 months of ibrutinib treatment. The sequence was obtained from a human donor with chronic lymphocytic leukemia.

CDR3: CATRDRGAGDTGELFF. The CDR3 DNA reads TGTGCCACCAGAGATCGAGGAGCGGGAGATACCGGGGAGCTGTTTTTT. The chain employs TRBV15 and TRBJ2-2; TRBD2 matches at 8 bases. The junction had 11 bases not matched to a gene; V was cut back by 6 bases and J by 5 bases. Per the germline V gene, CDR1 is LNHNV and CDR2 is YYDKDF (reference sequence). This CDR3 is 16 amino acids long.